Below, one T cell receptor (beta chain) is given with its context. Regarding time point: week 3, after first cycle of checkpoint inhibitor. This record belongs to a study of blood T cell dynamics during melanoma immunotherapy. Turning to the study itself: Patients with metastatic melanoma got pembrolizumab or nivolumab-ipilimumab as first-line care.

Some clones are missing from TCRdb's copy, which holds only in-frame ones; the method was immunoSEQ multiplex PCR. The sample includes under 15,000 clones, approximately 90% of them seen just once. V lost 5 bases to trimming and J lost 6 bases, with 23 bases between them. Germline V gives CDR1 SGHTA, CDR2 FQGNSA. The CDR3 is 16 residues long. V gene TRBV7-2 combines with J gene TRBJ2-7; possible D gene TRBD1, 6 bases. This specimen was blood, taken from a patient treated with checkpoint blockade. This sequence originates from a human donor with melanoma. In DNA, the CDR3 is TGTGCCAGCAGCAATGCCCGTACCTTACAGGGCCGCGAGCAGTACTTC. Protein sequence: CASSNARTLQGREQYF.